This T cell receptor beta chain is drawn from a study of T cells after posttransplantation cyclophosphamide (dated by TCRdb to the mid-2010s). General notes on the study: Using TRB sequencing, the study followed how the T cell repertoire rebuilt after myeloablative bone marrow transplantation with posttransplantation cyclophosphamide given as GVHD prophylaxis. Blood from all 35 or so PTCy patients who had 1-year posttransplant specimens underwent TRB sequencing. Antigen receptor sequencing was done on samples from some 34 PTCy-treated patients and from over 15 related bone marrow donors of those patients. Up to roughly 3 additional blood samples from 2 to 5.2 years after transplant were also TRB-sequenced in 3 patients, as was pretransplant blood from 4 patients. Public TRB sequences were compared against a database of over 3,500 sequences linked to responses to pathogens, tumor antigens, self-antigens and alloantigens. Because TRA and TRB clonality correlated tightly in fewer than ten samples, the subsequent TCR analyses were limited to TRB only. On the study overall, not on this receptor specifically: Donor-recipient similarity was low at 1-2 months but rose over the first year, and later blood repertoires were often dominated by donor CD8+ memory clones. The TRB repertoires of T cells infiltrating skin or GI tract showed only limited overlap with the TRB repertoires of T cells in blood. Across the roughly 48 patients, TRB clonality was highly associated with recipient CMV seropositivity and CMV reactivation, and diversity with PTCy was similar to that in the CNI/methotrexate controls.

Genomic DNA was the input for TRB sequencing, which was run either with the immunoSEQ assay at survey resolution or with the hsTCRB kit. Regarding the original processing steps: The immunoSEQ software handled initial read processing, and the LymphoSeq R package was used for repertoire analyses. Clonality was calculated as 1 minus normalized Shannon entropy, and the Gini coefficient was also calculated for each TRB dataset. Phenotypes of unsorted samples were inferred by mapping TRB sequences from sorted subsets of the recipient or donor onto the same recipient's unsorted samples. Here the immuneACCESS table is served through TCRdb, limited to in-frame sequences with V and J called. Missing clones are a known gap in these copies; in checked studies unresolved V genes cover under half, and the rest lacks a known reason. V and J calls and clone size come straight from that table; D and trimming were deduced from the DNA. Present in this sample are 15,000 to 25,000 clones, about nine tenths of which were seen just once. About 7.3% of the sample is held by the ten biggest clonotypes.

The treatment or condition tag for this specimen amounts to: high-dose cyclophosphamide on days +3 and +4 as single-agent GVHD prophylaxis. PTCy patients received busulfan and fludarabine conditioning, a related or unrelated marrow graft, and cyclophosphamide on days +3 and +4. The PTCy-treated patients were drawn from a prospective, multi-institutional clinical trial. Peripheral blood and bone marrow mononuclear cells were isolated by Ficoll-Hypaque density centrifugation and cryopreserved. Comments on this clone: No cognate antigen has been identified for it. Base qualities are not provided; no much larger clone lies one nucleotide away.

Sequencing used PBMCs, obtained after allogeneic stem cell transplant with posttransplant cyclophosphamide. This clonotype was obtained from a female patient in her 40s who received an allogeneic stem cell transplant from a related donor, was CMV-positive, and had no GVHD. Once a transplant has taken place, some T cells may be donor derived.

The encoded CDR3 is CASSTRDTFYEQYF. The DNA is as follows: TGTGCCAGTAGTACCCGGGACACATTCTACGAGCAGTACTTC. The rearranged segments are TRBV19 and TRBJ2-7; the D region possibly corresponds to TRBD1 (6 bases align). Counted from cysteine to phenylalanine, this CDR3 has 14 amino acids. CDR3 DNA is the only sequence kept; it has 42 bases, read in frame from the first base. V is reduced by 4 bases and J by 3 bases, leaving a spacing of 13 bases between them. According to the germline V gene (reference sequence), CDR1 reads LNHDA and CDR2 reads SQIVND. Reference TRBV19 and TRBJ2-7 proteins supply the regions before and after the CDR3; the full variable domain is: DGGITQSPKYLFRKEGQNVTLSCEQNLNHDAMYWYRQDPGQGLRLIYYSQIVNDFQKGDIAEGYSVSREKKESFPLTVTSAQKNPTAFYLCASSTRDTFYEQYFGPGTRLTVT.